This TCR beta chain was identified in a study of cytomegalovirus exposure and HLA in healthy donors. Assay: immunoSEQ multiplex PCR; the TCRdb copy retains only in-frame clones and omits some. In the table there are around 130,000 clones, about 88% of which are singletons. While the first cohort had around 700 subjects, the donors belonged to the separate validation cohort of over a hundred subjects. Findings and limits, study-wide: The authors enumerated over 150 TCR beta chains as linked to cytomegalovirus. The classifier reportedly diagnosed cytomegalovirus status with high sensitivity and specificity. For most TCR sequences rarity was the rule, although some public TCRs occurred in many donors.

The CDR3 length is 14 residues. CDR1 and CDR2 from the germline V gene are SGHRS and YFSETQ. V lost 4 bases and J lost 3, with 13 bases in between. As for this clone: The antigen is unknown.

The chain combines TRBV5-1 with TRBJ2-5; weak D call: TRBD1 (6 bases). Sequencing input: PBMCs. The source of this sequence is a young man in good health and CMV-seronegative. The CDR3 DNA reads as TGCGCCAGCAGCATCGGACAGCCAGAAGAGACCCAGTACTTC. It translates to CASSIGQPEETQYF.